These 5 T cell receptor beta chains share one sample of origin, sequenced in a study of blood T cells in healthy people across ages. Primed by a sample-barcoded 5' primer and a J-beta primer mix, a second PCR proceeded for about 6 to 11 cycles. TCRdb ran MiXCR on the 5' RACE reads and lists one entry per CDR3 protein. The data hold over 700,000 distinct CDR3 sequences, with more than 20% observed a single time. These sequences were also reported in another study, on T cells of mothers and their children.

Sequenced input: blood. These receptors came from a boy aged 10-17 years in good health.

This sequence joins TRBV4-3 and TRBJ2-5; TRBD2 might be the D (5 bases). The V gene's germline CDR1 is LGHNA and CDR2 YSLEER. This CDR3 is 15 amino acids long. Trimming removed 0 bases at V and 7 bases at J, with 15 bases between. DNA of the CDR3: TGCGCCAGCAGCCAAGATAATGGGGAGATGGGGACCCAGTACTTC. It specifies CASSQDNGEMGTQYF.

V gene TRBV12-3 or TRBV12-4 combines with J gene TRBJ1-6; tentative D call: TRBD1 (6 bases). With 6 bases removed from V and 9 bases from J, the gap between germline ends came to 18 bases. The CDR3 sequence is 15 residues long. The CDR3 DNA is TGTGCCAGCAGCTATGGACAGTCGTTAGCTTCACCCCTCCACTTT. Its protein is CASSYGQSLASPLHF.

J is TRBJ2-3 and V is TRBV7-2; D is undetermined. Germline V CDR1 and CDR2: SGHTA, FQGNSA. The V end was cut by 5 bases, the J end by 2 bases, with 14 bases between. This CDR3 contains 15 residues. As DNA, the CDR3 is TGTGCCAGCAGCCCGGCCTTCGGGCCCACAGATACGCAGTATTTT. The encoded protein is CASSPAFGPTDTQYF.

The chain carries TRBV5-1 and TRBJ2-5; 7 nucleotides match TRBD2. The length of the CDR3 is 15 residues. The germline CDR1 and CDR2 sequences are SGHRS and YFSETQ. The trim removed 3 bases at V and 3 bases at J, leaving 8 bases unmatched. The CDR3 nucleotides are TGCGCCAGCAGCTCCCCTCTTCTAGCGGAAGAGACCCAGTACTTC. Protein sequence: CASSSPLLAEETQYF.

This clonotype came up a few times. This chain uses TRBV7-9 with TRBJ2-4, with TRBD2 matching over 9 bases. Germline V gene data show CDR1 as SEHNR and CDR2 as FQNEAQ (reference sequence). The CDR3 length is 15 residues. V lost 8 bases and J lost 3; bases outside the gene matches: 8. Written as DNA, the CDR3 is TGTGCCAGCGGGTCTAGCGGGGCGATCAAAAACATTCAGTACTTC. Its protein product is CASGSSGAIKNIQYF.